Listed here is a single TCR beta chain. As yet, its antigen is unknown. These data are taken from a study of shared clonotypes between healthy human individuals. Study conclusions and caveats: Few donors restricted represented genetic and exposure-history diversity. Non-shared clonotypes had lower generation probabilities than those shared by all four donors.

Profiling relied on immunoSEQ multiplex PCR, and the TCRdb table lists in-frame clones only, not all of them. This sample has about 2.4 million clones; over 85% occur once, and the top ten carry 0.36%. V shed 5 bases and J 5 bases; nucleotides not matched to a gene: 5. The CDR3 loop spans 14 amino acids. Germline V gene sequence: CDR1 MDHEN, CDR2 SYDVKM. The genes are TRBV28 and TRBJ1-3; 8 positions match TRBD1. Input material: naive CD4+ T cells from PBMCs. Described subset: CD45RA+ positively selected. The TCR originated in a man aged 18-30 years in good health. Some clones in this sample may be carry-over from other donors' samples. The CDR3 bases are TGTGCCAGCAGTCCCACAGGGGGTAGAAACACCATATATTTT. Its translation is CASSPTGGRNTIYF.